One and the same sample provided the 18 T cell receptor beta chains below, sequenced in a study of identical twins. One entry per CDR3 protein, called by TCRdb with MiXCR from the 5' RACE reads. The sample lists 650,000 to 800,000 distinct CDR3 sequences, over 8.5% occurring once. The same sample was also used in a study of yellow fever vaccine responses in identical twins.

The specimen sequenced was PBMCs. The receptor source for this set is a woman younger than 35 in good health.

The chain recombines TRBV11-2 with TRBJ2-1, with unresolved D. There are 14 residues in the CDR3. Looked up from germline, CDR1 is SGHAT and CDR2 is FQNNGV. The germline V and J ends were trimmed by 10 bases and 10 bases, with 23 bases remaining between them. The CDR3 spells CATGFYPDHVEQFF. The CDR3 region has the DNA TGTGCCACAGGCTTCTACCCCGACCACGTGGAGCAGTTCTTC. Full variable domain (remainder filled in from reference TRBV11-2 and TRBJ2-1): EAGVAQSPRYKIIEKRQSVAFWCNPISGHATLYWYQQILGQGPKLLIQFQNNGVVDDSQLPKDRFSAERLKGVDSTLKIQPAKLEDSAVYLCATGFYPDHVEQFFGPGTRLTVL.

This clonotype has a handful of counts. The chain couples TRBV30 to TRBJ2-1; D perhaps matches TRBD2 (6 bases). The germline gives CDR1 GTSNPN, CDR2 SVGIG (reference sequence). Between the trimmed V and J ends, which lost 3 bases and 2 bases, there was a span of 11 bases. The CDR3 is made up of 14 amino acids. The CDR3 coding sequence is TGTGCCTGGAGCTCAGGGAGGACCTACAATGAGCAGTTCTTC. Its translation: CAWSSGRTYNEQFF.

V and J are TRBV18 and TRBJ2-2; the match to TRBD1 covers 10 bases. CDR1 is KGHSH, CDR2 LQKENI, per germline. J gave up 0 bases and V 2 bases, and 3 bases lay outside the gene matches. The CDR3 is 17 residues long. CDR3 sequence reads: CASSPKTGGANTGELFF. In nucleotides, the CDR3 is TGTGCCAGCTCACCAAAGACAGGGGGCGCGAACACCGGGGAGCTGTTTTTT. The entire variable domain, with the rest obtained from reference TRBV18 and TRBJ2-2, is as follows: NAGVMQNPRHLVRRRGQEARLRCSPMKGHSHVYWYRQLPEEGLKFMVYLQKENIIDESGMPKERFSAEFPKEGPSILRIQQVVRGDSAAYFCASSPKTGGANTGELFFGEGSRLTVL.

This clonotype came up many times. The chain has TRBV11-3 and TRBJ2-1; D not certain. This CDR3 has 13 residues. V was shortened by 2 bases and J by 10 bases, with 12 bases between the two germline ends. CDR1 is SGHNT, CDR2 YENEEA, per germline. The CDR3: CASSLIREAEQFF. The CDR3 coding sequence is TGTGCCAGCAGCTTAATCCGAGAGGCCGAGCAGTTCTTC. The variable domain in full, with the rest retrieved from reference TRBV11-3 and TRBJ2-1, is EAGVVQSPRYKIIEKKQPVAFWCNPISGHNTLYWYLQNLGQGPELLIRYENEEAVDDSQLPKDRFSAERLKGVDSTLKIQPAELGDSAVYLCASSLIREAEQFFGPGTRLTVL.

The chain has TRBV7-9 and TRBJ2-7; 8 bases agree with TRBD1. Germline V gives CDR1 SEHNR, CDR2 FQNEAQ (reference sequence). CDR3 length equals 15 residues. V was pared by 2 bases and J by 2 bases, with 5 bases of the junction left unmatched. The CDR3 is CASSLSRGHPYEQYF. In DNA form, the CDR3 reads TGTGCCAGCAGCTTAAGCAGGGGGCACCCCTACGAGCAGTACTTC.

This chain links TRBV29-1 with TRBJ1-2, with D possibly being TRBD1 (6 bases). CDR1 and CDR2 from the germline V gene are SQVTM and ANQGSEA. V dropped 6 bases and J dropped 4 bases, with 9 bases sitting between them. This CDR3 comprises 11 residues. The CDR3 DNA is TGCAGCGTGGGGGACACCTATGGCTACACCTTC. Translation gives CSVGDTYGYTF.

CDR3 in amino acids: CASSQDGVAGNQETQYF. The CDR3 DNA reads TGTGCCAGCAGCCAAGATGGAGTAGCGGGGAACCAAGAGACCCAGTACTTC. This chain uses TRBV3-1 with TRBJ2-5, with 8 nucleotides matching TRBD2. With 0 bases clipped from V and 0 bases from J, the junction kept 6 bases outside the gene matches. In germline, CDR1 is LGHDT, CDR2 YNNKEL (reference sequence). CDR3 size: 17 residues.

This clonotype showed up many times. This chain links TRBV28 with TRBJ2-5; perhaps D is TRBD1 or TRBD2 (6 bases each). Trimming removed 6 bases from V and 7 bases from J, with 18 bases in between. The CDR3 is made up of 14 amino acids. Germline assignment: CDR1 MDHEN and CDR2 SYDVKM. In nucleotides, the CDR3 is TGTGCCAGCAGGTCGACAGGCAGGGGAGGGACCCAGTACTTC. Amino acids: CASRSTGRGGTQYF.

This clonotype was counted a few times. The chain joins TRBV28 to TRBJ2-7; tentatively, D is TRBD1 (6 bases). This CDR3 spans 15 amino acids. Germline V gene lookup returns CDR1 MDHEN and CDR2 SYDVKM. The V gene lost 10 bases and the J gene lost 6 bases, with 25 bases spanning the gap. CDR3 in DNA: TGTGCCACAACTACTATGAAGACAGGTCTTCGCGAGCAGTACTTC. Protein: CATTTMKTGLREQYF.

This clonotype was detected only a few times. This chain connects TRBV7-8 to TRBJ2-5; tentative D call: TRBD1 (6 bases). V gave up 1 base and J gave up 5 bases, with 14 bases separating them. CDR1 and CDR2 (germline): SGHVS, FQNEAQ. CDR3 size: 15 residues. The CDR3 sequence: CASSLDGQPGETQYF. The CDR3 bases are TGTGCCAGCAGCTTAGATGGACAGCCCGGGGAGACCCAGTACTTC.

The table lists this clonotype with a few counts. This chain links TRBV10-3 with TRBJ1-2; 10 bases map to TRBD1. J lost 12 bases, V lost 6 bases, and 13 bases had no gene match. Germline loops: CDR1 ENHRY, CDR2 SYGVKD. The CDR3 extends over 14 amino acids. In DNA form, the CDR3 reads TGTGCCATCAGCCCACCCCCGGGACAGGGGTCGCACACCTTC. This gives the protein CAISPPPGQGSHTF.

Many counts were recorded for this clonotype. The chain links TRBV6-5 to TRBJ2-7; no reliable D call. V gave up 4 bases and J gave up 6 bases, with 10 bases separating them. The germline V gene encodes CDR1 MNHEY and CDR2 SVGAGI. The CDR3 contains 12 residues. In DNA form, the CDR3 reads TGTGCCAGCAGTTCCCAGACCGGCGAGCAGTACTTC. This codes for CASSSQTGEQYF.

In this sample, this clonotype turned up many times. The chain is built from TRBV12-3 or TRBV12-4 and TRBJ2-7, with unresolved D. This CDR3 is built from 12 residues. V lost 5 bases and J lost 5, with 10 bases in between. In DNA, the CDR3 is TGTGCCAGCAGTCAGCAGTGGGACGAGCAGTACTTC. Amino acids: CASSQQWDEQYF.

The chain recombines TRBV6-4 with TRBJ2-1; D might be TRBD1 (5 bases). The V and J ends lost 2 bases and 7 bases respectively, with 9 bases between them. Germline loops: CDR1 MRHNA, CDR2 SNTAGT. The CDR3 spans 13 residues. CDR3 nucleotide sequence: TGTGCCAGCAGTGACGGGGCAGCTAATGAGCAGTTCTTC. Amino acid sequence: CASSDGAANEQFF.

The chain carries TRBV7-3 and TRBJ2-2; the D call may be TRBD1 or TRBD2 (6 bases each). The CDR3 totals 19 residues. CDR1 is SGHTA and CDR2 is FQGTGA in the germline V gene. Trimming shortened V by 1 base and J by 0 bases, and 18 bases separated the two germline ends. The CDR3: CASSLKGIWGASNTGELFF. The CDR3 DNA reads as TGTGCCAGCAGCTTAAAAGGGATTTGGGGGGCCTCGAACACCGGGGAGCTGTTTTTT.

This clonotype was counted many times. V usage is TRBV14 and J usage is TRBJ1-2; D is unresolved. The CDR3 is 13 residues long. The V gene's germline CDR1 is SGHDN and CDR2 FVKESK. The germline V and J ends were trimmed by 4 bases and 4 bases, with 10 bases remaining between them. CDR3 DNA sequence: TGTGCCAGCAGCCTGCGCAGTGGCTATGGCTACACCTTC. It translates to CASSLRSGYGYTF.

This clonotype was recorded a few times. This chain connects TRBV7-2 to TRBJ2-1; 8 nucleotides match TRBD2. Looked up from germline, CDR1 is SGHTA and CDR2 is FQGNSA. V lost 5 bases to trimming and J lost 2 bases; unmatched junction nucleotides: 8. CDR3 length: 16 residues. The CDR3 region has the DNA TGTGCCAGCAGCAGGGTGGCGGGGGGAGCCTACAATGAGCAGTTCTTC. Protein sequence: CASSRVAGGAYNEQFF.

This clonotype was counted between two and nine times. CDR3 DNA sequence: TGTGCCAGCAGTTCCACGGACAGGGTTGACACTGAAGCTTTCTTT. It translates to CASSSTDRVDTEAFF. The chain has TRBV12-3 or TRBV12-4 and TRBJ1-1, with 8 positions matching TRBD1. V trimming: 4 bases; J trimming: 3 bases; junction bases outside the gene matches: 7. CDR3 length equals 15 residues.